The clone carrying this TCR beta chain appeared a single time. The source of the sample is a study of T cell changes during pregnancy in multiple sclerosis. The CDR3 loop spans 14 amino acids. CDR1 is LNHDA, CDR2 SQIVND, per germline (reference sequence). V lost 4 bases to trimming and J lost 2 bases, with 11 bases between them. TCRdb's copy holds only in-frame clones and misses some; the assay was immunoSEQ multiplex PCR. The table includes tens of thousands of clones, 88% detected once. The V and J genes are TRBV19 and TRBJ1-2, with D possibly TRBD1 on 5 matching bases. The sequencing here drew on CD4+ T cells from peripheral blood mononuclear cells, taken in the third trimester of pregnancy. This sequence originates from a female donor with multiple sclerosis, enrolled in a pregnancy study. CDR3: CASSNSAGNYGYTF. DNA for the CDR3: TGTGCCAGTAGTAACTCGGCAGGGAACTATGGCTACACCTTC. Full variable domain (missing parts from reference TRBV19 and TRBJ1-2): DGGITQSPKYLFRKEGQNVTLSCEQNLNHDAMYWYRQDPGQGLRLIYYSQIVNDFQKGDIAEGYSVSREKKESFPLTVTSAQKNPTAFYLCASSNSAGNYGYTFGSGTRLTVV.